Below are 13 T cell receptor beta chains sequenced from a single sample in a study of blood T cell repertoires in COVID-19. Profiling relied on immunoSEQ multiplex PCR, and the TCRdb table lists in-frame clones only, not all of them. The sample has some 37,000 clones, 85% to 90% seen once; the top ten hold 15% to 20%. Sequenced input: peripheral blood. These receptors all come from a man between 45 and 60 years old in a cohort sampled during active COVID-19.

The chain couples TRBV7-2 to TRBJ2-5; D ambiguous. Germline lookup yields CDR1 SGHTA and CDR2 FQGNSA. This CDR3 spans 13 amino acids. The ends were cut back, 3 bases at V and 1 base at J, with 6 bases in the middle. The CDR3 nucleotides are TGTGCCAGCAGCTTGGCGGCCCAAGAGACCCAGTACTTC. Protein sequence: CASSLAAQETQYF.

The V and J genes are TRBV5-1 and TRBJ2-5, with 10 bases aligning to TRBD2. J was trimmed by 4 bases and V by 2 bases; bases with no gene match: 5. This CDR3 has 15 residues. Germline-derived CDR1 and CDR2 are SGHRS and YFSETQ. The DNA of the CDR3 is TGCGCCAGCAGCTTCGCTAGCGGGGGTGGAGAGACCCAGTACTTC. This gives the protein CASSFASGGGETQYF. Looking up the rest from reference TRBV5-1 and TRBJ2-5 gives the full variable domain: KAGVTQTPRYLIKTRGQQVTLSCSPISGHRSVSWYQQTPGQGLQFLFEYFSETQRNKGNFPGRFSGRQFSNSRSEMNVSTLELGDSALYLCASSFASGGGETQYFGPGTRLLVL.

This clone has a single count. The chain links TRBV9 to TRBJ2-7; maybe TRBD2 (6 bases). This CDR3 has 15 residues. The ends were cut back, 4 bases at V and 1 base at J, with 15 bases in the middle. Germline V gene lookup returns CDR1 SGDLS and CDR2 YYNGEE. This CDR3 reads CASSKWGVQSYEQYF. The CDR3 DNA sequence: TGTGCCAGCAGCAAGTGGGGGGTCCAATCCTACGAGCAGTACTTC.

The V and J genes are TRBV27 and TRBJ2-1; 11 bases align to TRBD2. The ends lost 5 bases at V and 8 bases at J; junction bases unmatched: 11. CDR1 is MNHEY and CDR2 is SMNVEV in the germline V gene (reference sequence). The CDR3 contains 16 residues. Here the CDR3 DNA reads TGTGCCAGCAGTCACTGGACTAGCGGGCCTCGGGATGAGCAGTTCTTC. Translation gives CASSHWTSGPRDEQFF.

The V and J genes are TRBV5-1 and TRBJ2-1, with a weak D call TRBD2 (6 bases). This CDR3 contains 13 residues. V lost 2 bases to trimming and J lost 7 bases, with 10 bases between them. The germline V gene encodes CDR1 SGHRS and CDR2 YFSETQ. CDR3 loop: CASSFGGRNEQFF. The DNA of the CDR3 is TGCGCCAGCAGCTTCGGGGGTAGGAATGAGCAGTTCTTC.

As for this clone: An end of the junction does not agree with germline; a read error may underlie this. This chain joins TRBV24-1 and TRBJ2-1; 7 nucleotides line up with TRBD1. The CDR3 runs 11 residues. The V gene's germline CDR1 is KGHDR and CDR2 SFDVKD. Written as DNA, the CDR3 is TGTGCCACCAGTGATGGAGACAGGGTCCTCTTC. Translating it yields CATSDGDRVLF.

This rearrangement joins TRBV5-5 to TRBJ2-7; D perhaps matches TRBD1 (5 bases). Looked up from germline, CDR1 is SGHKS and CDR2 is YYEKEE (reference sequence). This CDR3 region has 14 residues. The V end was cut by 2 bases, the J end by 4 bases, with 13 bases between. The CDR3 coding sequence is TGTGCCAGCAGCTTTGATCAGGGTCTGTACGAGCAGTACTTC. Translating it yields CASSFDQGLYEQYF.

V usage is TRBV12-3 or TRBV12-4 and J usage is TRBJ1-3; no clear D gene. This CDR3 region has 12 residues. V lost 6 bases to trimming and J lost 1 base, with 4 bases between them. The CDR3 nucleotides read TGTGCCAGCAGACAGTCTGGAAACACCATATATTTT. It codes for CASRQSGNTIYF.

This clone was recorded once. This chain's CDR3 is CASSLAQGMQYF. Here the CDR3 DNA reads TGTGCCAGCAGCTTGGCACAGGGGATGCAGTATTTT. The chain couples TRBV5-6 to TRBJ2-3; 7 bases align to TRBD1. The length of the CDR3 is 12 residues. Trimming took 0 bases from V and 11 from J; bases not matched to a gene: 3. Germline assignment: CDR1 SGHDT and CDR2 YYEEEE.

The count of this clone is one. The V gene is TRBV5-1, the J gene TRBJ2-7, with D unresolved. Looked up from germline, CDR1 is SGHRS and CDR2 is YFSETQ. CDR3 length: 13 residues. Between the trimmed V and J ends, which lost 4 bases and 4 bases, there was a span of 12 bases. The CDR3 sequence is CASSATVGYEQYF. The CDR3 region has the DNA TGCGCCAGCAGCGCAACAGTTGGATACGAGCAGTACTTC.

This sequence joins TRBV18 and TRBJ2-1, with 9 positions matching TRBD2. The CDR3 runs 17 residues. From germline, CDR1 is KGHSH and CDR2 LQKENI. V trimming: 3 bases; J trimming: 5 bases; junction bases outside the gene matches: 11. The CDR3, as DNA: TGTGCCAGCTCACCGGTGATAGCGGGAGCGTGGGACAATGAGCAGTTCTTC. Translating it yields CASSPVIAGAWDNEQFF.

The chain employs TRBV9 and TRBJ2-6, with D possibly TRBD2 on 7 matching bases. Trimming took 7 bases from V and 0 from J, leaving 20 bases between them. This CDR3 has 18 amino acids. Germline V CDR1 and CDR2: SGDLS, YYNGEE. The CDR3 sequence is CASSTPGGPSSGANVLTF. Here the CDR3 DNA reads TGTGCCAGCTCTACTCCGGGGGGCCCCAGCTCTGGGGCCAACGTCCTGACTTTC.

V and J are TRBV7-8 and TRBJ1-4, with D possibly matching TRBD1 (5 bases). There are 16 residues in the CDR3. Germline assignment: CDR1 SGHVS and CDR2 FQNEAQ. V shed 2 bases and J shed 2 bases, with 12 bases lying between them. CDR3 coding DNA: TGTGCCAGCAGCTTAAAGGGGCCGCGGACTAATGAAAAACTGTTTTTT. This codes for CASSLKGPRTNEKLFF.